This TCR beta chain stems from a study of shared clonotypes between healthy human individuals. This CDR3 region has 15 residues. V trimming: 10 bases; J trimming: 1 base; junction bases outside the gene matches: 6. The V gene's germline CDR1 is SNHLY and CDR2 FYNNEI. Profiled with immunoSEQ multiplex PCR; TCRdb holds only in-frame clones, not every one. The table shows roughly 2.4 million clones, with almost 96% occurring only once. This TCR came from a man aged 18 to 29 in good health. The sequenced sample consisted of naive CD4+ T cells sorted from blood. This sample's subset: CD45RA+ positively selected. J is TRBJ2-7 and V is TRBV2; 14 bases agree with TRBD2. The CDR3 sequence is CATRGTSGGSYEQYF. CDR3 DNA: TGTGCCACCAGAGGGACTAGCGGGGGTTCCTACGAGCAGTACTTC. Full variable domain (outside the CDR3, taken from reference TRBV2 and TRBJ2-7): EPEVTQTPSHQVTQMGQEVILRCVPISNHLYFYWYRQILGQKVEFLVSFYNNEISEKSEIFDDQFSVERPDGSNFTLKIRSTKLEDSAMYFCATRGTSGGSYEQYFGPGTRLTVT.